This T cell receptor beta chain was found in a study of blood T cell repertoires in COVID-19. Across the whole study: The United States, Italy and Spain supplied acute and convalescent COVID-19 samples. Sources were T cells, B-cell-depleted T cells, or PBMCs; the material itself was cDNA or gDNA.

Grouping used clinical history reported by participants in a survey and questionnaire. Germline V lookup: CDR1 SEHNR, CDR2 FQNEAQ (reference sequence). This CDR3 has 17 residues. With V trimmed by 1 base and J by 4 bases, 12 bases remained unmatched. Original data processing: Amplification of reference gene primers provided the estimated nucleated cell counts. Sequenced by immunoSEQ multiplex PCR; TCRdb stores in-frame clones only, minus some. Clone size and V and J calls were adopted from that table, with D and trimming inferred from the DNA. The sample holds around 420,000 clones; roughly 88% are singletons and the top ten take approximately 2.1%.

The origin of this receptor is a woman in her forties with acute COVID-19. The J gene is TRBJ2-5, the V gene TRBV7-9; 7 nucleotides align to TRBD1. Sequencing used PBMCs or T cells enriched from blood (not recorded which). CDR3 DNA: TGTGCCAGCAGCTTAGGGGTGACAGGGATGAGGTCAGAGACCCAGTACTTC. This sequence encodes CASSLGVTGMRSETQYF.